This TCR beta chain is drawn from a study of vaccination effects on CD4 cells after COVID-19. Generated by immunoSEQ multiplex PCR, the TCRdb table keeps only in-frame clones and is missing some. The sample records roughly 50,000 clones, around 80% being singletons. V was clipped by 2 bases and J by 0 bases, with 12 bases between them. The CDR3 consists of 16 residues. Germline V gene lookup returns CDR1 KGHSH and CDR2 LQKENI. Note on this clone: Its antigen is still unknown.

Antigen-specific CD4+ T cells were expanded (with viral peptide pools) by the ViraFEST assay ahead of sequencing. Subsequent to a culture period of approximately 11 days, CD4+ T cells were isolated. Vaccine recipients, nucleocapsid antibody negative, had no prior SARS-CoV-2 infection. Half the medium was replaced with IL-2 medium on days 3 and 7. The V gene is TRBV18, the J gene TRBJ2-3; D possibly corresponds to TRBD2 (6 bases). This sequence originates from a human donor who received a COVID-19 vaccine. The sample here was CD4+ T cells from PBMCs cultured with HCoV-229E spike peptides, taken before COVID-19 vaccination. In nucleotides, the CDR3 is TGTGCCAGCTCACCAACCGGGACTCATAGCACAGATACGCAGTATTTT. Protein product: CASSPTGTHSTDTQYF.